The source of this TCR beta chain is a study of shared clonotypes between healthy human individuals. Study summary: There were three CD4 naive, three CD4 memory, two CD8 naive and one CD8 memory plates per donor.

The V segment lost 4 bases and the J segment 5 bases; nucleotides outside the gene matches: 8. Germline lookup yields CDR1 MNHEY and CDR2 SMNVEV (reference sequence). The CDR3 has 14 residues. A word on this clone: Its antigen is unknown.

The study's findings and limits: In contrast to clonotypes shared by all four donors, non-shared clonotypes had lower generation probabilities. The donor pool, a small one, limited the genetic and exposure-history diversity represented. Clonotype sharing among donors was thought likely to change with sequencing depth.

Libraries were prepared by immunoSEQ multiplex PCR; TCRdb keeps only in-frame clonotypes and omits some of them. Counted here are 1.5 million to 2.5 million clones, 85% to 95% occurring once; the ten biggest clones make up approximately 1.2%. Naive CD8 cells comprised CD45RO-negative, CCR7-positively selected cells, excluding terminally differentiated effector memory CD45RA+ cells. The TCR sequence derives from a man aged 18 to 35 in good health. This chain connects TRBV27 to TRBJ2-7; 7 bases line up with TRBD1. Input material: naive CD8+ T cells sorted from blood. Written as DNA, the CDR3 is TGTGCCAGCAGTTCCCGGGACAGTGGAGACGAGCAGTACTTC. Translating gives CASSSRDSGDEQYF.